Listed here are 14 T cell receptor beta chains from one sample, sequenced in a study of cytomegalovirus exposure and HLA in healthy donors. Primers: 60 Vbeta forward and 13 Jbeta reverse. Measured with immunoSEQ multiplex PCR; TCRdb has only the in-frame clones, and not every one. Of about 210,000 clones detected, around 76% appear once; the ten largest clones hold approximately 5.7%. The specimen sequenced was PBMCs. These receptors were collected from a man between 35 and 55 years old in good health and CMV-seropositive.

To note about this clone: An end of the junction does not agree with germline; a read error may underlie this. The V gene is TRBV7-9, the J gene TRBJ1-5; TRBD1 might be the D (5 bases). The germline V gene has CDR1 SEHNR and CDR2 FQNEAQ (reference sequence). There are 15 residues in the CDR3. Written as DNA, the CDR3 is TGTTCCAGCAGTTCGGAGGGACCGCGCAATCAGCCCCAGCATTTT. This sequence encodes CSSSSEGPRNQPQHF.

In its sample, this clone was seen a few times. This sequence joins TRBV27 and TRBJ2-7, with D possibly TRBD1 on 5 matching bases. Between the trimmed V and J ends, which lost 2 bases and 5 bases, there was a span of 7 bases. This CDR3 has 12 amino acids. Germline-derived CDR1 and CDR2 are MNHEY and SMNVEV (reference sequence). The CDR3 DNA reads TGTGCCAGCAGTTTAAGGGGCCACGAGCAGTACTTC. Translation gives CASSLRGHEQYF.

The chain couples TRBV7-3 to TRBJ1-1, with 7 nucleotides matching TRBD1. The CDR3 spans 15 residues. Germline CDR1 SGHTA, CDR2 FQGTGA. V was clipped by 3 bases and J by 3 bases; unmatched bases: 7. In DNA, the CDR3 is TGTGCCAGCAGCTTGCAGGGGGGAGCCGACACTGAAGCTTTCTTT. Amino acids: CASSLQGGADTEAFF.

The rearrangement joins TRBV2 to TRBJ1-2, with 10 bases lining up with TRBD1. Trimming at V came to 6 bases and at J to 8 bases, leaving 12 bases not matched to a gene. Germline loops: CDR1 SNHLY, CDR2 FYNNEI. This CDR3 comprises 15 residues. The CDR3: CASSYTRTGGFGYTF. CDR3 DNA sequence: TGTGCCAGCAGCTACACTCGGACAGGGGGGTTCGGCTACACCTTC.

This clone was counted a few times. The CDR3 coding sequence is TGTGCCAGCAGCTTGGGGGGTAGCGGGAGAGGGACCTACGAGCAGTACTTC. This gives the protein CASSLGGSGRGTYEQYF. V and J are TRBV5-4 and TRBJ2-7; 9 bases agree with TRBD2. V was clipped by 0 bases and J by 2 bases; unmatched bases: 9. The V gene's germline CDR1 is SGHNT and CDR2 YYREEE (reference sequence). The CDR3 contains 17 residues.

The V and J genes are TRBV11-3 and TRBJ2-1; D perhaps matches TRBD1 (5 bases). Germline V lookup: CDR1 SGHNT, CDR2 YENEEA. Trimming removed 4 bases from V and 2 bases from J, with 15 bases in between. This CDR3 has 16 residues. CDR3 DNA sequence: TGTGCCAGCAGCTCGCCATTTGACAGCCCCTACAATGAGCAGTTCTTC. Translated: CASSSPFDSPYNEQFF.

The chain links TRBV19 to TRBJ2-3; TRBD2 might be the D (5 bases). Germline V lookup: CDR1 LNHDA, CDR2 SQIVND (reference sequence). The CDR3 has 17 residues. Trimming removed 3 bases from V and 4 bases from J, with 20 bases in between. In DNA, the CDR3 is TGTGCCAGTAGTATCCCGTTAGCTAGAGGGCTGGCAGATACGCAGTATTTT. This gives the protein CASSIPLARGLADTQYF.

The chain uses TRBV5-1 and TRBJ1-1; no reliable D call. The CDR3 is 15 residues long. Germline V CDR1 and CDR2: SGHRS, YFSETQ. V lost 0 bases to trimming and J lost 0 bases, with 9 bases between them. The CDR3 DNA reads TGCGCCAGCAGCTTGGTTCCGGGTTTGAACACTGAAGCTTTCTTT. Translating gives CASSLVPGLNTEAFF. Together with reference TRBV5-1 and TRBJ1-1, the CDR3 gives the full variable domain: KAGVTQTPRYLIKTRGQQVTLSCSPISGHRSVSWYQQTPGQGLQFLFEYFSETQRNKGNFPGRFSGRQFSNSRSEMNVSTLELGDSALYLCASSLVPGLNTEAFFGQGTRLTVV.

This chain uses TRBV9 with TRBJ2-1; D uncertain. The CDR3 loop spans 16 amino acids. Germline assignment: CDR1 SGDLS and CDR2 YYNGEE. V was cut by 0 bases and J by 0 bases, with 10 bases left in between. The CDR3 loop reads CASSVAEPSSYNEQFF. The CDR3 DNA reads as TGTGCCAGCAGCGTAGCTGAACCTAGCTCCTACAATGAGCAGTTCTTC.

V is TRBV5-1 and J is TRBJ2-2; 8 bases fit TRBD2. Trimming removed 4 bases from V and 3 bases from J; junction bases left unmatched: 5. Germline values: CDR1 SGHRS, CDR2 YFSETQ. The CDR3 consists of 15 residues. CDR3 in DNA: TGCGCCAGCAGCCGGACTAGCAAGTACACCGGGGAGCTGTTTTTT. This encodes CASSRTSKYTGELFF.

The V gene is TRBV10-3, the J gene TRBJ2-7; TRBD1 matches 10 bases. CDR1 and CDR2 (germline): ENHRY, SYGVKD. CDR3 length: 14 residues. Losses at the gene ends were 3 bases for V and 7 bases for J; bases not matched to a gene: 6. The CDR3: CAISEATGGREQYF. CDR3 coding DNA: TGTGCCATCAGTGAAGCGACAGGGGGCCGAGAGCAGTACTTC.

This sequence joins TRBV21-1 and TRBJ1-2. TRBV21-1 is a known pseudogene. The CDR3 runs 11 residues. The CDR3 protein is CAKEGGNGYTF. The CDR3 DNA follows: TGTGCCAAAGAGGGGGGGAATGGCTACACCTTC.

This clone has more than one count but fewer than ten. The gene calls are TRBV9 and TRBJ2-5; TRBD2 agrees at 10 bases. The CDR3 extends over 17 amino acids. V was clipped by 0 bases and J by 5 bases; unmatched bases: 10. From germline, CDR1 is SGDLS and CDR2 YYNGEE. The CDR3 region has the DNA TGTGCCAGCAGCGTAGGAGGAAGCGGGGGGGCGGGGGAGACCCAGTACTTC. Protein product: CASSVGGSGGAGETQYF. Filled out from reference TRBV9 and TRBJ2-5, the complete variable domain reads DSGVTQTPKHLITATGQRVTLRCSPRSGDLSVYWYQQSLDQGLQFLIQYYNGEERAKGNILERFSAQQFPDLHSELNLSSLELGDSALYFCASSVGGSGGAGETQYFGPGTRLLVL.

Turning to this clone: An end of the junction does not agree with germline; a read error may underlie this. The chain carries TRBV5-1 and TRBJ2-5; TRBD2 might be the D (5 bases). The CDR3 length is 14 residues. Germline V lookup: CDR1 SGHRS, CDR2 YFSETQ. The chain's CDR3 is CASSFPGEQGTQYF. CDR3 nucleotides: TGCGCCAGCAGCTTTCCCGGGGAACAAGGGACCCAGTACTTC.